The next 25 T cell receptor beta chains were all read from a single sample in a study of cytomegalovirus exposure and HLA in healthy donors. PCR amplification relied on 60 Vbeta primers (plus 13 Jbeta primers). Method: immunoSEQ multiplex PCR; TCRdb's copy keeps in-frame clones and lacks some. Of tens of thousands of clones in the sample, 78% were seen once. Material for sequencing was PBMCs. These receptors came from a woman between 35 and 50 years old in good health and CMV-seronegative.

The rearrangement uses TRBV13 and TRBJ1-4, with D possibly matching TRBD1 (6 bases). V lost 1 base, J lost 8 bases, and 14 bases lay in between. The CDR3 is made up of 15 amino acids. CDR1 and CDR2 from the germline V gene are PRHDT and FYEKMQ (reference sequence). The CDR3 spells CASSLAGTQGEKLFF. Here the CDR3 DNA reads TGTGCCAGCAGCTTAGCCGGGACCCAGGGGGAAAAACTGTTTTTT.

CDR3 sequence: CSVAQLYEQYF. The CDR3 nucleotides are TGCAGCGTTGCACAGCTATACGAGCAGTACTTC. This chain joins TRBV29-1 and TRBJ2-7; the D is unclear. The CDR3 length is 11 residues. The germline V gene has CDR1 SQVTM and CDR2 ANQGSEA. The V gene lost 4 bases and the J gene lost 4 bases, with 8 bases spanning the gap.

This rearrangement joins TRBV7-2 to TRBJ2-5; D is unresolved. The J call is uncertain, as TRBJ2-7 better fits the DNA end. The germline gives CDR1 SGHTA, CDR2 FQGNSA. CDR3 length: 12 residues. The CDR3 DNA follows: TGTGCCAGCAGCTTTTTCAACTACGAGCAGTACTTC. Encoded protein: CASSFFNYEQYF.

This chain joins TRBV2 and TRBJ2-5; D gene ambiguous. Trimming removed 7 bases at V and 9 bases at J, with 21 bases between. Per the germline V gene, CDR1 is SNHLY and CDR2 is FYNNEI. CDR3 length equals 14 residues. The CDR3 DNA sequence: TGTGCCAGCAACAGAGCCGACACCCAAAAGGCCCAGTACTTC. This codes for CASNRADTQKAQYF.

Only one count was recorded for this clone. The chain carries TRBV4-3 and TRBJ2-1; 7 positions match TRBD2. Germline loops: CDR1 LGHNA, CDR2 YSLEER. V lost 1 base to trimming and J lost 2 bases; unmatched junction nucleotides: 8. The CDR3 runs to 17 residues. The CDR3 region has the DNA TGCGCCAGCAGCCAAGTGACCAGCGGGATCGCCTACAATGAGCAGTTCTTC. Translated, it gives CASSQVTSGIAYNEQFF.

The V call is TRBV6-5, the J call TRBJ2-5; TRBD1 aligns across 7 bases. Trimming cost V 3 bases and J 9 bases; bases outside gene matches: 16. CDR3 length: 16 residues. CDR1 and CDR2 from the germline V gene are MNHEY and SVGAGI. This CDR3 is CASSYKPRTGESAQYF. For the CDR3, the DNA is TGTGCCAGCAGTTATAAGCCGCGAACAGGGGAGTCGGCCCAGTACTTC.

The chain employs TRBV4-2 and TRBJ2-5; D perhaps matches TRBD1 (6 bases). V lost 1 base, J lost 5 bases, and 11 bases lay in between. CDR3 size: 14 residues. Germline V gives CDR1 LGHNA, CDR2 YNFKEQ. The CDR3 region is CASSQGDTGETQYF. In DNA form, the CDR3 reads TGTGCCAGCAGCCAAGGTGATACAGGGGAGACCCAGTACTTC.

The V gene is TRBV6-6, the J gene TRBJ2-3, with D tentatively TRBD1 (5 bases). The CDR3 extends over 13 amino acids. V was shortened by 8 bases and J by 3 bases, with 12 bases between the two germline ends. CDR1 is MNHNY and CDR2 is SVGAGI in the germline V gene (reference sequence). As DNA, the CDR3 is TGTGCCAGCGTCAGGGAAGGAACAGATACGCAGTATTTT. Protein: CASVREGTDTQYF.

The rearrangement links TRBV7-3 to TRBJ2-2; TRBD2 agrees at 12 bases. This CDR3 contains 16 residues. Looked up from germline, CDR1 is SGHTA and CDR2 is FQGTGA. The V gene end was trimmed by 3 bases and the J gene end by 6 bases; junction bases not matched to a gene: 5. The CDR3 DNA is TGTGCCAGCAGCTTGGGGACTAGCGGGCCTCCCGGGGAGCTGTTTTTT. It encodes CASSLGTSGPPGELFF.

This clone came up a few times. The J gene is TRBJ1-1, the V gene TRBV5-4, with D possibly TRBD1 on 5 matching bases. Per the germline V gene, CDR1 is SGHNT and CDR2 is YYREEE (reference sequence). V was cut by 5 bases and J by 0 bases, with 14 bases left in between. The CDR3 loop spans 15 amino acids. This CDR3 reads CASRPDRIMNTEAFF. The CDR3, as DNA: TGTGCCAGCAGACCTGACAGAATCATGAACACTGAAGCTTTCTTT.

The chain is built from TRBV15 and TRBJ2-1; TRBD1 might be the D (5 bases). Germline V gene lookup returns CDR1 LNHNV and CDR2 YYDKDF (reference sequence). The CDR3 length is 16 residues. V was cut by 3 bases and J by 0 bases, with 12 bases left in between. CDR3 region: CATSSTREASYNEQFF. The CDR3 nucleotides read TGTGCCACCAGCAGCACCAGGGAAGCCTCCTACAATGAGCAGTTCTTC. Based on the CDR3 plus reference TRBV15 and TRBJ2-1, the full variable domain is DAMVIQNPRYQVTQFGKPVTLSCSQTLNHNVMYWYQQKSSQAPKLLFHYYDKDFNNEADTPDNFQSRRPNTSFCFLDIRSPGLGDTAMYLCATSSTREASYNEQFFGPGTRLTVL.

The table lists this clone with a few counts. The chain uses TRBV19 and TRBJ1-5; a weak D match, TRBD1 (6 bases). V was cut by 5 bases and J by 7 bases, with 12 bases left in between. The V gene's germline CDR1 is LNHDA and CDR2 SQIVND (reference sequence). There are 13 residues in the CDR3. The CDR3 DNA reads as TGTGCCAGTAGTCAGGGGCCGCAACAGCCCCAGCATTTT. Translated: CASSQGPQQPQHF.

The V and J genes are TRBV5-1 and TRBJ2-5; TRBD1 matches 8 bases. The CDR3 loop spans 17 amino acids. In germline, CDR1 is SGHRS, CDR2 YFSETQ. With 0 bases clipped from V and 5 bases from J, the junction kept 12 bases outside the gene matches. The CDR3 nucleotides read TGCGCCAGCAGCTTGGGTGCCCTAACAGGGGGACGGGAGACCCAGTACTTC. Translated, it gives CASSLGALTGGRETQYF.

The chain recombines TRBV6-5 with TRBJ2-7; tentative D call: TRBD1 (5 bases). The V and J ends lost 2 bases and 3 bases respectively, with 17 bases between them. CDR1 MNHEY and CDR2 SVGAGI come from the germline V gene. The CDR3 is made up of 16 amino acids. Written as DNA, the CDR3 is TGTGCCAGCAGTTACGATCCCCCCAGACAGCACTACGAGCAGTACTTC. It is translated as CASSYDPPRQHYEQYF.

The gene calls are TRBV28 and TRBJ2-1, with 8 nucleotides matching TRBD1. Germline trimming cut 2 bases from V and 0 bases from J; bases unmatched to any gene: 3. Germline CDR1 reads MDHEN; CDR2 reads SYDVKM. The CDR3 has 16 residues. The CDR3 protein is CASSLLDRGSYNEQFF. CDR3 nucleotide sequence: TGTGCCAGCAGTTTACTAGACAGGGGCTCCTACAATGAGCAGTTCTTC.

V is TRBV2 and J is TRBJ1-5; no clear D. Germline-derived CDR1 and CDR2 are SNHLY and FYNNEI. This CDR3 spans 11 amino acids. Trimming removed 2 bases from V and 9 bases from J, with 5 bases in between. The CDR3 loop reads CASSEFGPQHF. As DNA, the CDR3 is TGTGCCAGCAGTGAATTCGGGCCCCAGCATTTT.

The genes are TRBV5-1 and TRBJ2-1; tentatively, D is TRBD1 (5 bases). Germline V gene sequence: CDR1 SGHRS, CDR2 YFSETQ. With 5 bases removed from V and 10 bases from J, the gap between germline ends came to 25 bases. CDR3 length: 16 residues. CDR3 coding DNA: TGCGCCAGCAGAGCCGACAGAGAAAATTACATGGACGAGCAGTTCTTC. Its protein is CASRADRENYMDEQFF.

The V gene is TRBV29-1, the J gene TRBJ2-1; D is undetermined. The germline gives CDR1 SQVTM, CDR2 ANQGSEA. This CDR3 contains 12 residues. Trimming pared 4 bases from V and 7 bases from J, leaving 11 bases between. The CDR3 nucleotides are TGCAGCGTTGGTCCGACCGGGAATGAGCAGTTCTTC. Protein sequence: CSVGPTGNEQFF.

V is TRBV7-2 and J is TRBJ2-7; 8 nucleotides match TRBD1. The CDR3 loop spans 15 amino acids. CDR1 SGHTA and CDR2 FQGNSA come from the germline V gene. V was clipped by 1 base and J by 4 bases; unmatched bases: 6. The CDR3 loop is CASSLGTGSGYEQYF. In DNA, the CDR3 is TGTGCCAGCAGCTTAGGGACAGGGTCGGGGTACGAGCAGTACTTC.

This chain joins TRBV7-3 and TRBJ2-3, with 9 bases aligning to TRBD2. Looked up from germline, CDR1 is SGHTA and CDR2 is FQGTGA. Trimming at V came to 5 bases and at J to 6 bases, leaving 9 bases not matched to a gene. CDR3 length equals 15 residues. CDR3 nucleotides: TGTGCCAGCAGCCGGACTAGCGCAAAGGGGGATACGCAGTATTTT. It is translated as CASSRTSAKGDTQYF.

This clone was detected only once. The chain is built from TRBV16 and TRBJ2-7; possible D gene TRBD2, 5 bases. Germline V gives CDR1 KGHSY, CDR2 FQNENV. V lost 0 bases and J lost 1, with 13 bases in between. CDR3 size: 16 residues. In DNA, the CDR3 is TGTGCCAGCAGCCAATCGGTTCTAGCACTTTCCTACGAGCAGTACTTC. Protein product: CASSQSVLALSYEQYF. Filled out from reference TRBV16 and TRBJ2-7, the complete variable domain reads GEEVAQTPKHLVRGEGQKAKLYCAPIKGHSYVFWYQQVLKNEFKFLISFQNENVFDETGMPKERFSAKCLPNSPCSLEIQATKLEDSAVYFCASSQSVLALSYEQYFGPGTRLTVT.

CDR3 in DNA: TGTGCCAGCTCACGTGGGACTAGCCGATCCTACGAGCAGTACTTC. It codes for CASSRGTSRSYEQYF. The chain has TRBV18 and TRBJ2-7; 9 nucleotides align to TRBD2. The CDR3 totals 15 residues. Unmatched junction bases numbered 5, after V lost 4 bases and J lost 1 base. Germline V gene lookup returns CDR1 KGHSH and CDR2 LQKENI.

The chain carries TRBV18 and TRBJ1-1, with D maybe TRBD1 (5 bases). Trimming took 5 bases from V and 4 from J, leaving 14 bases between them. Germline CDR1 reads KGHSH; CDR2 reads LQKENI. The CDR3 is 14 amino acids. The CDR3 region has the DNA TGTGCCAGCTCATTACAGGACCGAGGCACTGAAGCTTTCTTT. Translating it yields CASSLQDRGTEAFF.

The genes are TRBV28 and TRBJ2-1, with 9 bases fitting TRBD2. This CDR3 is 15 amino acids long. Germline CDR1 and CDR2: MDHEN and SYDVKM. V lost 7 bases, J lost 6 bases, and 10 bases stayed unmatched. This CDR3 is CASTPWGSGSNEQFF. In DNA, the CDR3 is TGTGCCAGCACCCCCTGGGGTAGCGGGAGCAATGAGCAGTTCTTC.

This clone has only a few counts. V is TRBV19 and J is TRBJ1-1; TRBD1 agrees at 7 bases. The trim removed 5 bases at V and 6 bases at J, leaving 6 bases unmatched. Germline assignment: CDR1 LNHDA and CDR2 SQIVND (reference sequence). This CDR3 has 13 residues. The CDR3 region is CASSLLDRPEAFF. As DNA, the CDR3 is TGTGCCAGTAGTCTCTTGGACAGGCCTGAAGCTTTCTTT.